This T cell receptor beta chain was profiled in a study of graft-versus-host responses after intestinal transplantation. Study details: As for transplant type, recipients had multivisceral, liver-intestinal, or isolated intestinal grafts. Every recipient had anti-thymocyte globulin induction and roughly 3 years of tacrolimus plus steroids.

The CDR3 length is 12 residues. V trimming: 3 bases; J trimming: 8 bases; junction bases outside the gene matches: 1. CDR1 is SGDLS, CDR2 YYNGEE, per germline. Profiling relied on immunoSEQ multiplex PCR, and the TCRdb table lists in-frame clones only, not all of them. The data hold some 64,000 clones, with 90% observed a single time. Notes on this clone: Antigen unknown.

Study-wide results and limits: Detected in recipient marrow were GvH clones, some of which were first observed in ileum or blood. Across patients carrying graft-donor T cell macrochimerism, allografts held high graft-versus-host to host-versus-graft clonal ratios.

This clonotype was obtained from a human donor who was the organ donor for an intestinal transplant. The sequencing here drew on unstimulated CD8+ T cells sorted from spleen or lymph node cells, taken before transplant. The genes are TRBV9 and TRBJ1-1; 10 bases agree with TRBD1. The CDR3 DNA is TGTGCCAGCAGCGGACAGGGGGCCGAAGCTTTCTTT. Translated: CASSGQGAEAFF.